This T cell receptor beta chain was obtained from a study of cytomegalovirus exposure and HLA in healthy donors. Findings and caveats of the study: Cytomegalovirus association was assigned to about 180 TCR beta chains.

CDR1 and CDR2 from the germline V gene are SGHTA and FQGNSA. The CDR3 has 14 residues. The V gene end was trimmed by 4 bases and the J gene end by 4 bases; junction bases not matched to a gene: 5. Measured with immunoSEQ multiplex PCR; TCRdb has only the in-frame clones, and not every one. This sample yields 200,000 or so clones, of which around 84% are seen a single time; roughly 7% belongs to the top ten. This clone has more than one count but fewer than ten. The antigen is not known. This TCR was recovered from a man aged 18 to 29 in good health and CMV-seropositive. Material for sequencing was PBMCs. The chain employs TRBV7-2 and TRBJ1-2; 8 positions agree with TRBD1. This CDR3 is CASSSGTGSYGYTF. The DNA for the CDR3 is TGTGCCAGCAGCTCGGGGACAGGCTCCTATGGCTACACCTTC. The full variable domain, its missing parts supplied by reference TRBV7-2 and TRBJ1-2, is GAGVSQSPSNKVTEKGKDVELRCDPISGHTALYWYRQSLGQGLEFLIYFQGNSAPDKSGLPSDRFSAERTGGSVSTLTIQRTQQEDSAVYLCASSSGTGSYGYTFGSGTRLTVV.